The 6 T cell receptor beta chains below all came from one sample that was sequenced in a study of beta chain features in type 1 diabetes. Whole-study results and caveats: Across all four CD4+ subsets, people with type 1 diabetes showed modestly shorter TCRB CDR3s.

cDNA synthesis used the whole RNA isolate, giving expressed TCRB sequences. Data came from immunoSEQ multiplex PCR; TCRdb stores just in-frame clones and leaves some out. This sample yields about 640,000 clones, of which 9.5% to 15% are seen a single time; over 0.1% belongs to the top ten. These receptors lack a known antigen. Material: naive CD4+ T cells from blood. These receptors all come from a man in his thirties or forties with type 1 diabetes.

The gene calls are TRBV5-1 and TRBJ1-2; D gene uncertain. The CDR3 has 13 residues. In germline, CDR1 is SGHRS, CDR2 YFSETQ. Trimming stripped 1 base from V and 7 bases from J, with 11 bases between. CDR3 sequence reads: CASSLQGNRGYTF. The DNA for the CDR3 is TGCGCCAGCAGCTTGCAAGGGAATCGTGGCTACACCTTC.

This clone was seen more than once but under ten times. The V call is TRBV10-3, the J call TRBJ2-5; 7 bases align to TRBD1. The V segment lost 0 bases and the J segment 1 base; nucleotides outside the gene matches: 5. CDR3 length: 16 amino acids. CDR1 and CDR2 from the germline V gene are ENHRY and SYGVKD. Written as DNA, the CDR3 is TGTGCCATCAGTGAGTCATTGACAGGGACCCAAGAGACCCAGTACTTC. Translating gives CAISESLTGTQETQYF.

This clone was recorded a few times. V usage is TRBV19 and J usage is TRBJ1-4; D call uncertain. Trimming stripped 4 bases from V and 0 bases from J, with 12 bases between. CDR1 and CDR2 from the germline V gene are LNHDA and SQIVND (reference sequence). This CDR3 is built from 16 residues. As DNA, the CDR3 is TGTGCCAGTAGTAGAAGTGGACGCACAACTAATGAAAAACTGTTTTTT. Translation gives CASSRSGRTTNEKLFF.

The CDR3 DNA reads as TGTGCCAGCAGTCCCCCACGAGGTGGCTACACCTTC. This encodes CASSPPRGGYTF. This chain connects TRBV28 to TRBJ1-2; D is uncertain. This CDR3 has 12 amino acids. Trimming removed 5 bases from V and 7 bases from J, with 11 bases in between. The V gene's germline CDR1 is MDHEN and CDR2 SYDVKM.

This clone was counted only a few times. The chain recombines TRBV9 with TRBJ1-1, with D perhaps matching TRBD1 (5 bases). Between the trimmed V and J ends, which lost 3 bases and 1 base, there was a span of 10 bases. The CDR3 sequence is 14 residues long. From germline, CDR1 is SGDLS and CDR2 YYNGEE. The CDR3: CASSERGGNTEAFF. Written as DNA, the CDR3 is TGTGCCAGCAGCGAACGCGGGGGGAACACTGAAGCTTTCTTT. Based on the CDR3 plus reference TRBV9 and TRBJ1-1, the full variable domain is DSGVTQTPKHLITATGQRVTLRCSPRSGDLSVYWYQQSLDQGLQFLIQYYNGEERAKGNILERFSAQQFPDLHSELNLSSLELGDSALYFCASSERGGNTEAFFGQGTRLTVV.

The chain carries TRBV30 and TRBJ1-6; the D gene is possibly TRBD1 (5 bases). Germline CDR1 reads GTSNPN; CDR2 reads SVGIG (reference sequence). Deletions cut 0 bases from V and 9 bases from J, with 12 bases between. This CDR3 region has 14 residues. Here the CDR3 DNA reads TGTGCCTGGAGTGTAGGCAGGGCCGGTTCACCCCTCCACTTT. As protein: CAWSVGRAGSPLHF.